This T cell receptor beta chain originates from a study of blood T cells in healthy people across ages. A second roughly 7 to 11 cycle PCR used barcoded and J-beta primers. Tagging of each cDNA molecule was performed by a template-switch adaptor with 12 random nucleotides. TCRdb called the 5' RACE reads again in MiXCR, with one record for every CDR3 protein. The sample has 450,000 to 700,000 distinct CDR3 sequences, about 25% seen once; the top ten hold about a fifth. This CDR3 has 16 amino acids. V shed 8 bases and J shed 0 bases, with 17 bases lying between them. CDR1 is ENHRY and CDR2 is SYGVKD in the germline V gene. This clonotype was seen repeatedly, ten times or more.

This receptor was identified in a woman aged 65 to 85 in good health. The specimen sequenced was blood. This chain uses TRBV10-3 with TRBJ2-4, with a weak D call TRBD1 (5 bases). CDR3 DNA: TGTGCCATCGGGTCAGAAGACAGTCTAGCCAAAAACATTCAGTACTTC. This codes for CAIGSEDSLAKNIQYF.